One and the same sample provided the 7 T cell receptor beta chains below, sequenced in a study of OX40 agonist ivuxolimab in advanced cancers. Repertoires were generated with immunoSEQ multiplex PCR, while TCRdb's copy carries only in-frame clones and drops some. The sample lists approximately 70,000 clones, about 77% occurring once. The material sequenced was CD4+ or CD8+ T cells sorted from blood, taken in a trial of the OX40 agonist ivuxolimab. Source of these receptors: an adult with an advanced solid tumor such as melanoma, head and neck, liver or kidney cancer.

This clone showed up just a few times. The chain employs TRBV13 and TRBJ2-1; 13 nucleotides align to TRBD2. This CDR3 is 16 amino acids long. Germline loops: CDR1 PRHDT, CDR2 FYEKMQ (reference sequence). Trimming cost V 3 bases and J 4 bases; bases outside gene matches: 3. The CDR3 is CASSFKGLAGYNEQFF. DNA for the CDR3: TGTGCCAGCAGCTTCAAGGGACTAGCGGGGTACAATGAGCAGTTCTTC.

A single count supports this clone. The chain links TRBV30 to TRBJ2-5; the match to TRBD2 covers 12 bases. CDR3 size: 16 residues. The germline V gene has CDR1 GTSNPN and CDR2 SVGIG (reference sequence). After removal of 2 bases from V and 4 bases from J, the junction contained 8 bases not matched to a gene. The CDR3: CAWSPGLAGGPETQYF. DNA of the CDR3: TGTGCCTGGAGTCCCGGCCTAGCGGGAGGGCCAGAGACCCAGTACTTC. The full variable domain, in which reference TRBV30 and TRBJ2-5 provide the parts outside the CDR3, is SQTIHQWPATLVQPVGSPLSLECTVEGTSNPNLYWYRQAAGRGLQLLFYSVGIGQISSEVPQNLSASRPQDRQFILSSKKLLLSDSGFYLCAWSPGLAGGPETQYFGPGTRLLVL.

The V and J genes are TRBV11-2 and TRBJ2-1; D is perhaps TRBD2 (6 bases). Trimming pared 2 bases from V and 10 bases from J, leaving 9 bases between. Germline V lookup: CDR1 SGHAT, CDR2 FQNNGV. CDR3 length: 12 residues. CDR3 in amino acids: CASSLSGREQFF. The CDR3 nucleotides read TGTGCCAGCAGCTTAAGCGGGCGGGAGCAGTTCTTC.

As DNA, the CDR3 is TGTGCCAGCAGCCAAGTCTGGCCCGGGGAGCTGTTTTTT. It codes for CASSQVWPGELFF. The rearrangement joins TRBV14 to TRBJ2-2, with unresolved D. Germline V gene data show CDR1 as SGHDN and CDR2 as FVKESK. The V and J ends lost 1 base and 6 bases respectively, with 6 bases between them. The CDR3 length is 13 residues.

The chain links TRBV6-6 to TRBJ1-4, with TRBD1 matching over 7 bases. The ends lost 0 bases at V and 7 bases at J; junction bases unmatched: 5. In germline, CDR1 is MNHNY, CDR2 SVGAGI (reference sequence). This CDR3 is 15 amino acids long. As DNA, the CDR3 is TGTGCCAGCAGTTACTCGGGACAGTTCTTTGAAAAACTGTTTTTT. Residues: CASSYSGQFFEKLFF.

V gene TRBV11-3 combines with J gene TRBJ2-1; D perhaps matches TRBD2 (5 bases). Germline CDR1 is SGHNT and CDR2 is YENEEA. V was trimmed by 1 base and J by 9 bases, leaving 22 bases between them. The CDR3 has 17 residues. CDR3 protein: CASSLGGSERLTPEQFF. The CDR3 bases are TGTGCCAGCAGCTTAGGGGGTAGTGAGCGGCTTACACCTGAGCAGTTCTTC.

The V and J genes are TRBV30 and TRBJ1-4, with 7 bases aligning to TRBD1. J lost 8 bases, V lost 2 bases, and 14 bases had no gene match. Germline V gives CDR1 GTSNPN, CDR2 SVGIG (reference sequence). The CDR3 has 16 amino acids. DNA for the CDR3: TGTGCCTGGAGTCTGGGCTCGAGGACAGGAGGGGAAAAACTGTTTTTT. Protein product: CAWSLGSRTGGEKLFF.